One sample yielded the 6 T cell receptor beta chains listed below, sequenced in a study of PD-L1 blockade in urothelial cancer. Time point meaning: pretreatment peripheral blood. Sequenced by immunoSEQ multiplex PCR; TCRdb stores in-frame clones only, minus some. The sample consists of around 40,000 clones, just over 90% of them appearing once. The sequenced sample was PBMCs, obtained around atezolizumab (anti-PD-L1) treatment. All receptors come from a woman aged 60-75 years with urothelial cancer.

The chain links TRBV2 to TRBJ2-1, with 13 bases fitting TRBD2. Germline V lookup: CDR1 SNHLY, CDR2 FYNNEI. V shed 7 bases, J shed 10 bases, and the junction held 7 bases outside the gene matches. The CDR3 covers 14 residues. The CDR3, as DNA: TGTGCCAGCACCCGGACTAGCGGGAGTGGGGAGCAGTTCTTC. Encoded protein: CASTRTSGSGEQFF. Filled out from reference TRBV2 and TRBJ2-1, the complete variable domain reads EPEVTQTPSHQVTQMGQEVILRCVPISNHLYFYWYRQILGQKVEFLVSFYNNEISEKSEIFDDQFSVERPDGSNFTLKIRSTKLEDSAMYFCASTRTSGSGEQFFGPGTRLTVL.

Here the CDR3 reads CASSTSGKETQYF. In DNA, the CDR3 is TGTGCCAGCAGTACTAGCGGGAAGGAGACCCAGTACTTC. V is TRBV27 and J is TRBJ2-5; 10 bases agree with TRBD2. V was clipped by 5 bases and J by 5 bases; unmatched bases: 2. Germline loops: CDR1 MNHEY, CDR2 SMNVEV (reference sequence). The CDR3 sequence is 13 residues long.

The chain links TRBV10-3 to TRBJ2-1; 7 bases fit TRBD2. Looked up from germline, CDR1 is ENHRY and CDR2 is SYGVKD. The V and J ends lost 5 bases and 8 bases, in that order; junction bases with no gene match: 12. The CDR3 has 15 amino acids. DNA for the CDR3: TGTGCCATCAGTCAGCTAGCGGTAGAAACGGATGAGCAGTTCTTC. Translating gives CAISQLAVETDEQFF.

The chain has TRBV5-6 and TRBJ2-3; 8 nucleotides line up with TRBD1. The V gene's germline CDR1 is SGHDT and CDR2 YYEEEE. The CDR3 sequence is 16 residues long. The ends lost 0 bases at V and 4 bases at J; junction bases unmatched: 7. The CDR3 DNA follows: TGTGCCAGCAGCTTGGAGGTGACAGGGGATGCAGATACGCAGTATTTT. This encodes CASSLEVTGDADTQYF.

The gene calls are TRBV2 and TRBJ1-1; 7 bases agree with TRBD1. The germline V gene encodes CDR1 SNHLY and CDR2 FYNNEI. Trimming at V came to 6 bases and at J to 0 bases, leaving 7 bases not matched to a gene. The CDR3 consists of 15 residues. Here the CDR3 DNA reads TGTGCCAGCAGAGACAGGGCGCAGTTGAACACTGAAGCTTTCTTT. Translating it yields CASRDRAQLNTEAFF. Full variable domain (remainder filled in from reference TRBV2 and TRBJ1-1): EPEVTQTPSHQVTQMGQEVILRCVPISNHLYFYWYRQILGQKVEFLVSFYNNEISEKSEIFDDQFSVERPDGSNFTLKIRSTKLEDSAMYFCASRDRAQLNTEAFFGQGTRLTVV.

The rearrangement links TRBV25-1 to TRBJ2-2; tentative D call: TRBD1 (6 bases). With 7 bases removed from V and 0 bases from J, the gap between germline ends came to 12 bases. This CDR3 is 15 amino acids long. Germline V gives CDR1 MGHDK, CDR2 SYGVNS. The CDR3 sequence is CASTGTRTNTGELFF. CDR3 bases: TGTGCCAGCACCGGGACACGGACGAACACCGGGGAGCTGTTTTTT.